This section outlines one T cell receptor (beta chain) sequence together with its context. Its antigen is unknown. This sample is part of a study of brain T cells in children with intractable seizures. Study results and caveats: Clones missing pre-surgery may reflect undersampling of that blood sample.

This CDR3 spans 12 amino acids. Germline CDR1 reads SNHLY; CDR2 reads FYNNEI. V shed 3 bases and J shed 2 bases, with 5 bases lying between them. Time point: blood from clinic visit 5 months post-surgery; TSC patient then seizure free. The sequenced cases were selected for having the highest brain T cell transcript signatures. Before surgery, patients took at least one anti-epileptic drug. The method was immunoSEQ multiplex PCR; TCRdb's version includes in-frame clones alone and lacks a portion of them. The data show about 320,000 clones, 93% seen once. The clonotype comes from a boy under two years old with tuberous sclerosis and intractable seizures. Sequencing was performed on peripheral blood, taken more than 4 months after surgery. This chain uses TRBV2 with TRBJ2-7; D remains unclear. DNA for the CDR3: TGTGCCAGCAGTGACGGACCCTACGAGCAGTACTTC. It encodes CASSDGPYEQYF.